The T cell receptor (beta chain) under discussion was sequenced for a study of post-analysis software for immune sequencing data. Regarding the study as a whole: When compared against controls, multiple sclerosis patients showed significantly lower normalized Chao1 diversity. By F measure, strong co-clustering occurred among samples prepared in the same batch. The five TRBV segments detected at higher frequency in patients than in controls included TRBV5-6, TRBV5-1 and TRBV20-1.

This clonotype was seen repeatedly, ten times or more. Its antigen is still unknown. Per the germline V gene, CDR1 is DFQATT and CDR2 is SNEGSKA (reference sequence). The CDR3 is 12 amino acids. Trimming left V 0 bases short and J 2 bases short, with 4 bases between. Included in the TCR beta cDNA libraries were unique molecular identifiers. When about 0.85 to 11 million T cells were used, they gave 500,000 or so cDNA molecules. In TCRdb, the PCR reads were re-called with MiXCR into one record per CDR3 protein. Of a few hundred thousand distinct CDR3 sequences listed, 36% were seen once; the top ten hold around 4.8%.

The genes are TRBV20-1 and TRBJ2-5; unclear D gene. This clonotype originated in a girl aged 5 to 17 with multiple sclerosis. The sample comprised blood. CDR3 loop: CSARDQQETQYF. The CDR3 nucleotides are TGCAGTGCTAGAGACCAGCAAGAGACCCAGTACTTC.